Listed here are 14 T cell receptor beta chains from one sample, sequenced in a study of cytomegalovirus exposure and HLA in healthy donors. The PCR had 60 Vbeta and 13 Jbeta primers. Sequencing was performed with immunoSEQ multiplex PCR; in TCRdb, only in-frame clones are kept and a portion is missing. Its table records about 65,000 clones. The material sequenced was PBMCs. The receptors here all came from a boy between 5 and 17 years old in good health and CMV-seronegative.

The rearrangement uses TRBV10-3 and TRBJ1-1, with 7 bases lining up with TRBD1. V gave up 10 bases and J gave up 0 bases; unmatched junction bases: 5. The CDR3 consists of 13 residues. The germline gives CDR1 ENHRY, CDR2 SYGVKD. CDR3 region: CATGQVMNTEAFF. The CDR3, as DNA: TGTGCCACCGGACAGGTAATGAACACTGAAGCTTTCTTT.

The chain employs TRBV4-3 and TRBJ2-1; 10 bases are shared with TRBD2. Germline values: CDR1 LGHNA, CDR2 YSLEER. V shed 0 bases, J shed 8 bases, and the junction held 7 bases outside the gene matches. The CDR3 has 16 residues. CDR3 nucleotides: TGCGCCAGCAGCCAAGACCAGAGCGGGAGGGCCCATGAGCAGTTCTTC. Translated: CASSQDQSGRAHEQFF.

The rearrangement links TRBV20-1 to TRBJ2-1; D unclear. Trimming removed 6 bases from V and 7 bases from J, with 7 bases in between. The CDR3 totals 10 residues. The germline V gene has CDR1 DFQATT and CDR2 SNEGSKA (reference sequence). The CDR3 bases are TGCAGTGCCCGAGAGAATGAGCAGTTCTTC. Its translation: CSARENEQFF.

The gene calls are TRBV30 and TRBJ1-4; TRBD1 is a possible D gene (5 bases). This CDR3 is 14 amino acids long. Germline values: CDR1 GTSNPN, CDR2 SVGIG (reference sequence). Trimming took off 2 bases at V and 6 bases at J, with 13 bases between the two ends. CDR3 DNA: TGTGCCTGGAGTAGGGGCCTGGGTGATGAAAAACTGTTTTTT. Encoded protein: CAWSRGLGDEKLFF. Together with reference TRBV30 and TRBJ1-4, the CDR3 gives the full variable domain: SQTIHQWPATLVQPVGSPLSLECTVEGTSNPNLYWYRQAAGRGLQLLFYSVGIGQISSEVPQNLSASRPQDRQFILSSKKLLLSDSGFYLCAWSRGLGDEKLFFGSGTQLSVL.

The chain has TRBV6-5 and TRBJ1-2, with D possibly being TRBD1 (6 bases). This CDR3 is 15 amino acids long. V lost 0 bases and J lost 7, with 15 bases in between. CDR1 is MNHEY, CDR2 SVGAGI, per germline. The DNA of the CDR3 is TGTGCCAGCAGTTACTCGCGGGCAGGGGTGGGTGGCTACACCTTC. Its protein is CASSYSRAGVGGYTF.

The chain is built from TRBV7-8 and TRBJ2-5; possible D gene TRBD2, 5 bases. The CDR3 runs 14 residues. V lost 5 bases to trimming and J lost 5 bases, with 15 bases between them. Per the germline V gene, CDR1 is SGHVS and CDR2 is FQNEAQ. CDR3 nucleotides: TGTGCCAGCAGCCGCCGGGGAGCCGGGGAGACCCAGTACTTC. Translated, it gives CASSRRGAGETQYF. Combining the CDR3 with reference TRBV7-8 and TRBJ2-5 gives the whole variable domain GAGVSQSPRYKVAKRGQDVALRCDPISGHVSLFWYQQALGQGPEFLTYFQNEAQLDKSGLPSDRFFAERPEGSVSTLKIQRTQQEDSAVYLCASSRRGAGETQYFGPGTRLLVL.

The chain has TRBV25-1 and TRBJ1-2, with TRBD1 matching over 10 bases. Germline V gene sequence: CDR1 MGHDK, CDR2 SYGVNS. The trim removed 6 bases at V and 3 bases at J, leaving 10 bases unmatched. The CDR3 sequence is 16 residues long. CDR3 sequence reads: CASSQPGQGLYYGYTF. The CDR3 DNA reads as TGTGCCAGCAGCCAACCGGGACAGGGGTTATACTATGGCTACACCTTC.

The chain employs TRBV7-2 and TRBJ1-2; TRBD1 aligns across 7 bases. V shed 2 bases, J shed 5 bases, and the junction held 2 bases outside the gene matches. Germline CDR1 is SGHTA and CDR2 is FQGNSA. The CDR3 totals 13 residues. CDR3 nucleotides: TGTGCCAGCAGCTTATACAGGGGTTATGGCTACACCTTC. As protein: CASSLYRGYGYTF.

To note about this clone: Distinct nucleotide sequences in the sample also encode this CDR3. CDR3 amino acids: CASSLAGEQETQYF. The CDR3 DNA is TGCGCCAGCAGCTTGGCGGGGGAGCAAGAGACCCAGTACTTC. This chain connects TRBV5-1 to TRBJ2-5, with D perhaps TRBD2 (6 bases). The length of the CDR3 is 14 residues. V lost 0 bases, J lost 2 bases, and 8 bases lay in between. Per the germline V gene, CDR1 is SGHRS and CDR2 is YFSETQ.

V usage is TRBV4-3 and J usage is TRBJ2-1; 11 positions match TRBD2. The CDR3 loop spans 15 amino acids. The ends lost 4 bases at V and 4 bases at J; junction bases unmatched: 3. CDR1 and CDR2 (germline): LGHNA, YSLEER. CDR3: CASSPGTSGYNEQFF. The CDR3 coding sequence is TGCGCCAGCAGCCCCGGGACTAGCGGATACAATGAGCAGTTCTTC.

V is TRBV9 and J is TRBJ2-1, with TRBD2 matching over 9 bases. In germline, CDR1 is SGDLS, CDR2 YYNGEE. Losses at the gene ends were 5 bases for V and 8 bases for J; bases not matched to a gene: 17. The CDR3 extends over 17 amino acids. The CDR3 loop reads CASRRGVGGGVWDEQFF. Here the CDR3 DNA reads TGTGCCAGCAGGAGGGGTGTAGGCGGGGGGGTATGGGATGAGCAGTTCTTC.

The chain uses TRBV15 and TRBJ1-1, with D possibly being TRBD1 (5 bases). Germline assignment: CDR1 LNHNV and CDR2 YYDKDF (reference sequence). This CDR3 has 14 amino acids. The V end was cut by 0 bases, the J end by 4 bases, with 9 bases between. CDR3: CATSRDTGGTEAFF. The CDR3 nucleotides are TGTGCCACCAGCAGAGATACGGGGGGCACTGAAGCTTTCTTT.

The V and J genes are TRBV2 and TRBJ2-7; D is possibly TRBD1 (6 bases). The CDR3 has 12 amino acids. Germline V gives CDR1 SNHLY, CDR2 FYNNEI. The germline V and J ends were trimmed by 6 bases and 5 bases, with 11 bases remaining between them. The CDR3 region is CASSTGFDEQYF. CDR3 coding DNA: TGTGCCAGCAGCACAGGGTTCGACGAGCAGTACTTC.

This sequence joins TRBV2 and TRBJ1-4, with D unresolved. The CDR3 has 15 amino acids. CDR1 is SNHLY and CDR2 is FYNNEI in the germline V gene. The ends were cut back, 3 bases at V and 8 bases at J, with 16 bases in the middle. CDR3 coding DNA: TGTGCCAGCAGTGATGAGGTATCACCCGGGGAAAAACTGTTTTTT. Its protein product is CASSDEVSPGEKLFF.